The present entry profiles one T cell receptor beta chain with its context. Other DNA sequences in this specimen translate into the identical CDR3. The data were taken from a study of blood T cell repertoires in COVID-19. In germline, CDR1 is GTSNPN, CDR2 SVGIG (reference sequence). J gave up 3 bases and V 2 bases, and 7 bases lay outside the gene matches. The CDR3 totals 14 residues. Produced via immunoSEQ multiplex PCR; TCRdb's table is partial and in-frame only. Of around 140,000 clones listed, 75% to 90% are singletons. The receptor was derived from a man between 70 and 80 years old who had recovered from COVID-19. Sequencing used peripheral blood. This sequence joins TRBV30 and TRBJ2-7; 7 nucleotides match TRBD2. The CDR3 nucleotides read TGTGCCTGGAGTCGGACTAGTGACGTCTACGAGCAGTACTTC. Protein product: CAWSRTSDVYEQYF.